The source of this T cell receptor beta chain is a study of cytomegalovirus exposure and HLA in healthy donors. The study, taken as a whole, reports: The study reported that TCR beta sequences accurately predicted HLA-A and HLA-B alleles in most subjects.

Notes on this clone: Its antigen is unknown.

PCR involved 60 Vbeta and 13 Jbeta primers. Clones were read by immunoSEQ multiplex PCR, and TCRdb kept only the in-frame ones, dropping some. The sample has 200,000 or so clones, approximately 81% seen once. The CDR3 totals 15 residues. Germline loops: CDR1 SGHTS, CDR2 YDEGEE. Between the trimmed V and J ends, which lost 6 bases and 6 bases, there was a span of 19 bases. The V call is TRBV5-8, the J call TRBJ1-5, with D tentatively TRBD1 (5 bases). This TCR was sampled from a boy younger than 18 in good health and CMV-seronegative. The sample consisted of PBMCs. DNA of the CDR3: TGTGCCAGCACCACGCGGGGGGGAGTTAGTCAGCCCCAGCATTTT. Translation: CASTTRGGVSQPQHF.